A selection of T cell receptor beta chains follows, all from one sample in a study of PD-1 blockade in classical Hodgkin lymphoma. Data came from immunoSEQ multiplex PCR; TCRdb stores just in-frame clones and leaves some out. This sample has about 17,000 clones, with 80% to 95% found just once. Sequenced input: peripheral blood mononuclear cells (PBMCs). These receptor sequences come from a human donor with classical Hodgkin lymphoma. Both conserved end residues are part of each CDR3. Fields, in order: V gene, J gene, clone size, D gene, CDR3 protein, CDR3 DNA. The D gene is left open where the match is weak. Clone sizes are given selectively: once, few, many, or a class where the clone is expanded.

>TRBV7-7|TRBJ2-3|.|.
CASSRGLSGDTQYF
TGTGCCAGCAGCCGCGGGCTCTCAGGGGATACGCAGTATTTT
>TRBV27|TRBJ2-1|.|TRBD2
CASTPGTSGQYNEQFF
TGTGCCAGCACCCCGGGGACTAGCGGTCAATACAATGAGCAGTTCTTC
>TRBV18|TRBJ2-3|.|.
CASSSGNTDTQYF
TGTGCCAGCTCGTCAGGCAACACAGATACGCAGTATTTT
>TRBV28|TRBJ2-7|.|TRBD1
CASSSQGADYEQYF
TGTGCCAGCAGTTCACAGGGGGCGGACTACGAGCAGTACTTC
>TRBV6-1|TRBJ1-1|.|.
CASSQYQGRAEAFF
TGTGCCAGCAGCCAGTACCAGGGGAGAGCTGAAGCTTTCTTT
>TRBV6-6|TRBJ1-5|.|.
CASRTAPNQPQHF
TGTGCCAGCAGGACAGCTCCCAATCAGCCCCAGCATTTT
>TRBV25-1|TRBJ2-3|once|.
CASSTRTDTQYF
TGTGCCAGCAGTACTCGCACAGATACGCAGTATTTT
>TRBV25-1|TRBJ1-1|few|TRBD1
CASMGLRTGNTEAFF
TGTGCCAGCATGGGACTTAGGACAGGGAACACTGAAGCTTTCTTT
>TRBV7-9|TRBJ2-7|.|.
CASSFAGRSSYEQYF
TGTGCCAGCAGCTTTGCTGGGCGGAGCTCCTACGAGCAGTACTTC
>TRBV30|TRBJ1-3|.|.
CAWSAGPGNTIYF
TGTGCCTGGAGTGCAGGGCCTGGAAACACCATATATTTT
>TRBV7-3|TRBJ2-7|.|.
CASSPGRISYEQYF
TGTGCCAGCAGCCCCGGACGGATCTCCTACGAGCAGTACTTC
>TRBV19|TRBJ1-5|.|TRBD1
CASSLQQGRQQPQHF
TGTGCCAGTAGTCTGCAACAGGGGCGGCAACAGCCCCAGCATTTT
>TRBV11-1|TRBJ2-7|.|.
CASSPLDDFYEQYF
TGTGCCAGCAGCCCCTTAGACGACTTCTACGAGCAGTACTTC
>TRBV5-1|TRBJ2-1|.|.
CASSTDVVEQFF
TGCGCCAGCAGCACGGATGTAGTTGAGCAGTTCTTC
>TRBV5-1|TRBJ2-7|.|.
CASSLEGGYEQYF
TGCGCCAGCAGCTTGGAGGGCGGCTACGAGCAGTACTTC
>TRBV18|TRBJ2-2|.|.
CASSPRVGELFF
TGTGCCAGCTCACCACGAGTCGGGGAGCTGTTTTTT
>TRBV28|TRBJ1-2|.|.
CASTPVRRTYGYTF
TGTGCCAGCACCCCCGTAAGGCGGACCTATGGCTACACCTTC
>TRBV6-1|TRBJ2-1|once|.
CASSELGAALSYNEQFF
TGTGCCAGCAGTGAATTGGGGGCGGCCCTCTCCTACAATGAGCAGTTCTTC
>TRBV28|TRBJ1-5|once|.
CASSKIIRRVGNQPQHF
TGTGCCAGCAGCAAAATTATCCGGAGGGTGGGCAATCAGCCCCAGCATTTT
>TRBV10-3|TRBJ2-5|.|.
CAISDNARETQYF
TGTGCCATCAGTGATAATGCTAGGGAGACCCAGTACTTC
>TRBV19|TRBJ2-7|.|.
CASSMARGRVYEQYF
TGTGCCAGTAGTATGGCCCGAGGCAGGGTTTACGAGCAGTACTTC
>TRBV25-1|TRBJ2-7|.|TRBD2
CASSATSGNYEQYF
TGTGCCAGCAGTGCGACTAGCGGGAACTACGAGCAGTACTTC
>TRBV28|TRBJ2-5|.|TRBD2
CASSSGTKETQYF
TGTGCCAGCAGCTCCGGGACTAAAGAGACCCAGTACTTC
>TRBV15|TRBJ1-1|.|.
CATSRGRWDTEAFF
TGTGCCACCAGCAGAGGACGTTGGGACACTGAAGCTTTCTTT
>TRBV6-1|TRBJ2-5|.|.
CALQGHSPRETQYF
TGTGCCTTACAGGGACACAGCCCACGGGAGACCCAGTACTTC
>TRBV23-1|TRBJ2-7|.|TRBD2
CASTSGSGKSYEQYF
TGCGCCAGCACCTCCGGTAGCGGGAAGAGCTACGAGCAGTACTTC
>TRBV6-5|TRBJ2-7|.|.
CASSYSDEQYF
TGTGCCAGCAGTTACTCGGACGAGCAGTACTTC
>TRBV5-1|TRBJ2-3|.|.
CASSRQAPRTDTQYF
TGCGCCAGCAGTCGACAGGCCCCCCGAACAGATACGCAGTATTTT
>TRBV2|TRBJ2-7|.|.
CASRLLGEQYF
TGTGCCAGCAGGCTGCTCGGCGAGCAGTACTTC
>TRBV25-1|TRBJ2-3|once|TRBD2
CASSDGTSGILGTDTQYF
TGTGCCAGCAGTGATGGGACTAGCGGGATACTGGGCACAGATACGCAGTATTTT
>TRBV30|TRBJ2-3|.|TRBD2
CAWATSGSSDTQYF
TGTGCCTGGGCTACTAGCGGGAGCTCAGATACGCAGTATTTT
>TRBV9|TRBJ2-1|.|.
CASSGGGTYNEQFF
TGTGCCAGCAGCGGGGGAGGAACCTACAATGAGCAGTTCTTC
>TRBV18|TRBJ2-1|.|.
CASSPWGLSSYNEQFF
TGTGCCAGCTCACCGTGGGGATTGAGCTCCTACAATGAGCAGTTCTTC
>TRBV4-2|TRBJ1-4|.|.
CASSGLSTNEKLFF
TGTGCCAGCAGCGGCCTATCAACTAATGAAAAACTGTTTTTT
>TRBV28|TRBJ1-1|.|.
CASIRRTQAFF
TGTGCCAGCATTCGGCGGACCCAAGCTTTCTTT
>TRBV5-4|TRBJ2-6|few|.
CASSSPWGRGTGANVLTF
TGTGCCAGCAGCTCCCCCTGGGGGCGCGGTACTGGGGCCAACGTCCTGACTTTC
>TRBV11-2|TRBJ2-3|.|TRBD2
CASSFQTSGTDTQYF
TGTGCCAGCAGCTTCCAGACTAGCGGCACAGATACGCAGTATTTT
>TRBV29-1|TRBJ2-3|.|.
CSVERFTDTQYF
TGCAGCGTTGAAAGGTTCACAGATACGCAGTATTTT
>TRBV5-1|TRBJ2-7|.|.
CASSLTITYEQYF
TGCGCCAGCAGCCTGACAATAACCTACGAGCAGTACTTC
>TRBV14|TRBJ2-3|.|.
CASSHTTTQYF
TGTGCCAGCAGCCACACGACTACGCAGTATTTT
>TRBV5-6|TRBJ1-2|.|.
CASSLQGPHGYTF
TGTGCCAGCAGCTTACAGGGACCGCATGGCTACACCTTC
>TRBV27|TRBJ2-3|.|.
CASGTEKADTQYF
TGTGCCAGCGGGACGGAAAAGGCAGATACGCAGTATTTT
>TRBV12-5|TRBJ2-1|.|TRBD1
CASGTGANYNEQFF
TGTGCTAGTGGTACAGGGGCGAACTACAATGAGCAGTTCTTC
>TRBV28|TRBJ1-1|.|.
CASIPGAFPEAFF
TGTGCCAGCATCCCAGGGGCGTTCCCTGAAGCTTTCTTT
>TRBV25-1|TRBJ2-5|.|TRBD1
CASSEPGQAGRETQYF
TGTGCCAGCAGTGAACCCGGACAGGCCGGTCGGGAGACCCAGTACTTC
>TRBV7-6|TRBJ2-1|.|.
CASSSAIDYNEQFF
TGTGCCAGCAGCTCCGCAATTGACTACAATGAGCAGTTCTTC
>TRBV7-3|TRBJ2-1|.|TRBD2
CASSRASGRGSDEQFF
TGTGCCAGCAGCAGAGCTAGCGGGAGGGGAAGCGATGAGCAGTTCTTC
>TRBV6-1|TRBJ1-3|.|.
CASSEALSLSGNTIYF
TGTGCCAGCAGTGAAGCGCTTTCCCTCTCTGGAAACACCATATATTTT
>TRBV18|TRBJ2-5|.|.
CASSPFDPDRGETQYF
TGTGCCAGCTCACCTTTCGACCCGGATCGGGGGGAGACCCAGTACTTC